These 10 T cell receptor beta chains originate from one sample sequenced in a study of blood T cell repertoires in COVID-19. Profiling relied on immunoSEQ multiplex PCR, and the TCRdb table lists in-frame clones only, not all of them. The repertoire holds around 99,000 clones, with 75% to 90% as singletons. The specimen was peripheral blood. These receptors all stem from a woman between 50 and 59 years old with acute or convalescent COVID-19.

The chain combines TRBV5-6 with TRBJ2-5; D not resolved. This CDR3 is 13 amino acids long. Germline V lookup: CDR1 SGHDT, CDR2 YYEEEE. V lost 2 bases, J lost 5 bases, and 10 bases lay in between. The CDR3 sequence: CASSLTGTETQYF. The DNA of the CDR3 is TGTGCCAGCAGCTTAACGGGTACCGAGACCCAGTACTTC.

This chain joins TRBV19 and TRBJ1-1, with 8 bases lining up with TRBD1. Unmatched junction bases numbered 12, after V lost 7 bases and J lost 2 bases. The CDR3 totals 16 residues. Germline V gene lookup returns CDR1 LNHDA and CDR2 SQIVND (reference sequence). The CDR3 nucleotides are TGTGCCAGTATCCCAGGTGGACAGGGTCGAAACACTGAAGCTTTCTTT. Translating gives CASIPGGQGRNTEAFF.

This chain joins TRBV18 and TRBJ1-3; D ambiguous. The CDR3 has 18 amino acids. Trimming stripped 3 bases from V and 0 bases from J, with 18 bases between. Germline assignment: CDR1 KGHSH and CDR2 LQKENI. CDR3 sequence (DNA): TGTGCCAGCTCACCGCTCTCGATAGTTTCGATCTCTGGAAACACCATATATTTT. Translation gives CASSPLSIVSISGNTIYF.

The chain has TRBV12-3 or TRBV12-4 and TRBJ2-7; tentative D call: TRBD1 (5 bases). The CDR3 is 12 residues long. Trimming shortened V by 6 bases and J by 6 bases, and 12 bases separated the two germline ends. In DNA, the CDR3 is TGTGCCAGCAGCTTTCAGGGCGGCGAGCAGTACTTC. It codes for CASSFQGGEQYF.

This rearrangement joins TRBV7-3 to TRBJ2-2; 9 nucleotides line up with TRBD2. J lost 7 bases, V lost 2 bases, and 5 bases had no gene match. Germline V gene sequence: CDR1 SGHTA, CDR2 FQGTGA. This CDR3 is built from 15 residues. The CDR3 spells CASSLQASGVGELFF. The CDR3 DNA follows: TGTGCCAGCAGCTTACAAGCTAGCGGGGTCGGGGAGCTGTTTTTT.

The chain employs TRBV11-2 and TRBJ2-1; 10 nucleotides match TRBD1. Germline V CDR1 and CDR2: SGHAT, FQNNGV. V gave up 5 bases and J gave up 0 bases; unmatched junction bases: 7. The CDR3 contains 17 residues. For the CDR3, the DNA is TGTGCCAGCAGCCGGGACAGGGGTTTTAGCTCCTACAATGAGCAGTTCTTC. Translation gives CASSRDRGFSSYNEQFF.

The chain couples TRBV30 to TRBJ1-2, with a weak D call TRBD1 (6 bases). From germline, CDR1 is GTSNPN and CDR2 SVGIG (reference sequence). CDR3 length equals 16 residues. V was trimmed by 0 bases and J by 4 bases, leaving 18 bases between them. This CDR3 is CAWSVGPGGAGYGYTF. The CDR3 DNA is TGTGCCTGGAGTGTCGGGCCGGGGGGGGCCGGCTATGGCTACACCTTC.

DNA of the CDR3: TGTGCCAGCAGCCAAGAAGGGCGAGGGAGATATTCACCCCTCCACTTT. This encodes CASSQEGRGRYSPLHF. The gene calls are TRBV14 and TRBJ1-6; D uncertain. V gave up 0 bases and J gave up 8 bases, with 14 bases separating them. The CDR3 is 16 residues long. In germline, CDR1 is SGHDN, CDR2 FVKESK.

The rearrangement uses TRBV15 and TRBJ1-2, with a possible D match to TRBD1 (6 bases). This CDR3 has 13 amino acids. Germline CDR1 LNHNV, CDR2 YYDKDF (reference sequence). Trimming left V 4 bases short and J 7 bases short, with 13 bases between. CDR3 amino acids: CATSTQGMSGYTF. The CDR3 nucleotides read TGTGCCACCAGCACGCAGGGGATGAGTGGCTACACCTTC. Looking up the rest from reference TRBV15 and TRBJ1-2 gives the full variable domain: DAMVIQNPRYQVTQFGKPVTLSCSQTLNHNVMYWYQQKSSQAPKLLFHYYDKDFNNEADTPDNFQSRRPNTSFCFLDIRSPGLGDTAMYLCATSTQGMSGYTFGSGTRLTVV.

This sequence joins TRBV29-1 and TRBJ1-1, with D perhaps TRBD1 (6 bases). CDR1 is SQVTM, CDR2 ANQGSEA, per germline. V lost 6 bases to trimming and J lost 2 bases, with 10 bases between them. CDR3 length equals 12 residues. Here the CDR3 DNA reads TGCAGCGTGGGACACATCAACACTGAAGCTTTCTTT. Its protein is CSVGHINTEAFF. Based on the CDR3 plus reference TRBV29-1 and TRBJ1-1, the full variable domain is SAVISQKPSRDICQRGTSLTIQCQVDSQVTMMFWYRQQPGQSLTLIATANQGSEATYESGFVIDKFPISRPNLTFSTLTVSNMSPEDSSIYLCSVGHINTEAFFGQGTRLTVV.